This T cell receptor (beta chain) originates from a study of blood T cells in healthy people across ages. A J-beta primer mix and a sample-barcoded 5' primer were used in a second PCR of roughly 6 to 12 cycles. From the 5' RACE reads, TCRdb called clonotypes with MiXCR, one entry per CDR3 protein. The sample includes about 580,000 distinct CDR3 sequences, around half of them seen just once. Germline loops: CDR1 SGHTA, CDR2 FQGNSA. The CDR3 sequence is 13 residues long. V was clipped by 0 bases and J by 11 bases, with 13 bases between them. Study-wide results and limits: Older individuals had lower TCR beta diversity per million T cells (the decline was roughly linear).

For this clonotype: As yet, its antigen is unknown.

Every donor gave about 9 milliliters of peripheral blood. The sequencing sample was made of blood. The chain has TRBV7-2 and TRBJ1-1; D possibly corresponds to TRBD1 (5 bases). The sequence was collected from an elderly man in good health. This chain's CDR3 is CASSLARGPWAFF. The CDR3 coding sequence is TGTGCCAGCAGCTTAGCGAGGGGACCTTGGGCTTTCTTT.